The 26 T cell receptor beta chains in this list originate from one sample, sequenced in a study of molecular identifiers for immune sequencing clone quantification. TCRdb re-called the PCR reads with MiXCR, one entry per CDR3 protein. Of hundreds of thousands of distinct CDR3 sequences listed, about 21% are singletons. Sequencing was performed on naive CD8+ T cells from blood, with Jurkat cell RNA spiked in. Subset defined: FACS-sorted CD8+CD4-CCR7+CD45RA+ naive T cells. These receptors all come from a human donor in good health. Some libraries in this study had Jurkat cell RNA spiked in.

About this clonotype itself: A much larger clone differs from this one at a single base, so this may be a read error. Here the CDR3 omits its conserved ending phenylalanine or tryptophan, so a read error is the likely source. V usage is TRBV6-2 or TRBV6-3 and J usage is TRBJ2-7; D unresolved. Trimming shortened V by 3 bases and J by 0 bases, and 6 bases separated the two germline ends. Germline V lookup: CDR1 MNHEY, CDR2 SVGEGT. There are 13 residues in the CDR3. In nucleotides, the CDR3 is TGTGCCAGCAGTTATGACCTCTCCTACGAGCAGTACTCC. It yields the protein CASSYDLSYEQYS.

At least ten counts were recorded for this clonotype. V and J are TRBV7-9 and TRBJ2-7, with unresolved D. The germline gives CDR1 SEHNR, CDR2 FQNEAQ (reference sequence). This CDR3 contains 14 residues. Trimming pared 6 bases from V and 0 bases from J, leaving 12 bases between. The CDR3 loop is CASSPDSISYEQYF. The CDR3 region has the DNA TGTGCCAGCAGTCCTGACTCGATCTCCTACGAGCAGTACTTC.

For this clonotype: This sequence may be a read error, since a much larger clone differs from it by one base. V is TRBV12-5 and J is TRBJ2-7; TRBD2 is a possible D gene (5 bases). The CDR3 has 14 residues. Germline-derived CDR1 and CDR2 are LGHNT and FRNRAP. CDR3 region: CTSGLVWSPHEQYF. As DNA, the CDR3 is TGTACTAGTGGTTTGGTATGGAGTCCCCACGAGCAGTACTTC.

A note on this clonotype: Its ends do not fully match the called genes, so a read error is possible. The chain couples TRBV7-9 to TRBJ2-2, with TRBD2 matching 11 bases. This CDR3 has 17 residues. Germline V lookup: CDR1 SEHNR, CDR2 FQNEAQ (reference sequence). CDR3 amino acids: CTSSSRLTSGKSGELFF. CDR3 coding DNA: TGTACCAGCAGCTCCCGACTGACTAGCGGGAAAAGCGGGGAGCTGTTTTTT.

This clonotype appeared once. Germline is not matched at one junction end, which may reflect a read error. The chain has TRBV19 and TRBJ2-2; a weak D match, TRBD2 (5 bases). Germline CDR1 reads LNHDA; CDR2 reads SQIVND (reference sequence). The CDR3 length is 14 residues. The CDR3 sequence: CASMPFANTGELSF. CDR3 DNA: TGTGCCAGTATGCCGTTCGCGAACACCGGGGAGCTGTCTTTT.

Note on this clonotype: A much larger clone lies one base from this, so it may be a read error. The rearrangement joins TRBV30 to TRBJ2-7; no definite D call. The CDR3 runs 13 residues. Per the germline V gene, CDR1 is GTSNPN and CDR2 is SVGIG (reference sequence). The CDR3 here is CAWDGASGYERYF. The DNA of the CDR3 is TGTGCCTGGGACGGCGCAAGTGGGTACGAGCGGTACTTC.

Ten or more counts support this clonotype. The gene calls are TRBV28 and TRBJ1-5, with TRBD1 identical over 7 bases. The germline CDR1 and CDR2 sequences are MDHEN and SYDVKM. Trimming removed 6 bases from V and 0 bases from J; junction bases left unmatched: 2. The CDR3 has 14 residues. Here the CDR3 reads CASRDRYSNQPQHF. CDR3 DNA: TGTGCCAGCAGGGACAGGTATAGCAATCAGCCCCAGCATTTT.

Turning to this clonotype: A clone one base away is much larger, so this may be a read error. V is TRBV29-1 and J is TRBJ2-7; TRBD2 is a possible D gene (6 bases). The V and J ends lost 1 base and 4 bases respectively, with 20 bases between them. Germline V gives CDR1 SQVTM, CDR2 ANQGSEA. This CDR3 comprises 16 residues. The CDR3 reads CSVEGEVGGFGYEQYF. The DNA of the CDR3 is TGCAGCGTTGAAGGGGAGGTGGGGGGATTCGGGTACGAGCAGTACTTC.

Ten or more counts support this clonotype. This chain uses TRBV6-2 or TRBV6-3 with TRBJ2-7; D remains unclear. The V gene's germline CDR1 is MNHEY and CDR2 SVGEGT. The CDR3 contains 13 residues. This CDR3 is CAITPGYSYEQYF. CDR3 bases: TGTGCTATTACCCCCGGGTACTCCTACGAGCAGTACTTC.

This clonotype was seen a single time. This clone may be a read error of a much larger clone one base away. For the CDR3, the DNA is TGTGCCAGCAGTCGACTAGTGGGAGCCCCCCGTGTCTTT. Its translation is CASSRLVGAPRVF. The chain employs TRBV27 and TRBJ2-1; possible D gene TRBD2, 6 bases. This CDR3 is 13 amino acids long. The germline V gene has CDR1 MNHEY and CDR2 SMNVEV (reference sequence).

Concerning this clonotype itself: This may come from a read error, since a much larger clone is one base off. The chain carries TRBV28 and TRBJ2-2, with a weak D call TRBD2 (6 bases). The CDR3 runs 17 residues. The germline CDR1 and CDR2 sequences are MDHEN and SYDVKM. The CDR3 sequence: CVSSFPLRELNTGELFF. In DNA form, the CDR3 reads TGTGTCAGCAGTTTCCCCCTTCGGGAGCTTAACACCGGGGAGCTGTTTTTT.

A remark on this clonotype: This could be a read error, since a much larger clone is one nucleotide away. The V gene is TRBV28, the J gene TRBJ2-7; perhaps TRBD2 as D (5 bases). V lost 8 bases and J lost 0, with 14 bases in between. The CDR3 is 14 amino acids. CDR1 is MDHEN, CDR2 SYDVKM, per germline. The CDR3 sequence: CASGFREHSYEQYF. For the CDR3, the DNA is TGTGCCAGCGGCTTCCGGGAACACTCCTACGAGCAGTACTTC.

This clonotype was counted many times. The chain combines TRBV12-3 or TRBV12-4 with TRBJ2-6; TRBD2 might be the D (6 bases). This CDR3 contains 16 residues. V lost 4 bases and J 6 bases, leaving 16 bases between the germline ends. The CDR3 here is CASSSLGGYEANVLTF. CDR3 DNA sequence: TGTGCCAGCAGTTCCTTGGGGGGATACGAGGCCAACGTCCTGACTTTC.

This clonotype showed up just a few times. This chain uses TRBV20-1 with TRBJ2-7; 7 nucleotides line up with TRBD2. The germline V gene encodes CDR1 DFQATT and CDR2 SNEGSKA (reference sequence). With 2 bases clipped from V and 1 base from J, the junction kept 11 bases outside the gene matches. The CDR3 contains 16 residues. Here the CDR3 DNA reads TGCAGTGCTAGATCGGGAGGTTCTGTATGGTCCTACGAGCAGTACTTC. Translation gives CSARSGGSVWSYEQYF.

This clonotype has just a few counts. This chain joins TRBV7-9 and TRBJ2-3; maybe TRBD2 (7 bases). V was pared by 3 bases and J by 4 bases, with 11 bases between. The CDR3 is 14 amino acids. In germline, CDR1 is SEHNR, CDR2 FQNEAQ (reference sequence). CDR3 nucleotide sequence: TGTGCCAGCAGCTTCGACGGGGGGCCAGATACGCAGTATTTT. This codes for CASSFDGGPDTQYF.

Comment on this clonotype: Because the CDR3 is missing its conserved closing phenylalanine or tryptophan, this is likely a read error. The rearrangement links TRBV5-1 to TRBJ1-5; D is unresolved. The germline gives CDR1 SGHRS, CDR2 YFSETQ. The CDR3 contains 15 residues. The CDR3 nucleotides are TGCGCCAGCAGTTTGGCCGGAGATAGCAATCAGCCCCAGCATTCT. Encoded protein: CASSLAGDSNQPQHS.

On this clonotype: Just one base apart from a much larger clone, this may be a read error. The gene calls are TRBV5-6 and TRBJ1-1, with D perhaps TRBD1 (6 bases). Trimming took off 6 bases at V and 4 bases at J, with 13 bases between the two ends. The length of the CDR3 is 13 residues. From germline, CDR1 is SGHDT and CDR2 YYEEEE. CDR3 DNA: TGTGCCAGCACCCTGGGGGGGCCCACTGAAGCTTTCTTT. This translates into CASTLGGPTEAFF.

This clonotype was counted only a few times. The chain links TRBV27 to TRBJ1-4, with TRBD1 identical over 8 bases. The V gene's germline CDR1 is MNHEY and CDR2 SMNVEV (reference sequence). The J segment lost 6 bases and the V segment lost 3 bases, leaving 3 bases of the junction unmatched. CDR3 length: 14 amino acids. CDR3 sequence (DNA): TGTGCCAGCAGTTTCGCAGGGGGCGATGAAAAACTGTTTTTT. This sequence encodes CASSFAGGDEKLFF.

This chain joins TRBV20-1 and TRBJ2-7, with 9 bases fitting TRBD2. The CDR3 length is 12 residues. Unmatched junction bases numbered 4, after V lost 5 bases and J lost 5 bases. Germline values: CDR1 DFQATT, CDR2 SNEGSKA (reference sequence). The DNA of the CDR3 is TGCAGTGCTCAGGGACTAGCCCACGAGCAGTACTTC. Protein: CSAQGLAHEQYF.

There are many counts of this clonotype. The rearrangement uses TRBV19 and TRBJ2-7; 7 bases fit TRBD2. This CDR3 region has 14 residues. Looked up from germline, CDR1 is LNHDA and CDR2 is SQIVND (reference sequence). V was clipped by 8 bases and J by 4 bases; unmatched bases: 11. CDR3 amino acids: CASRTSSGTYEQYF. The CDR3 coding sequence is TGTGCCAGTCGGACCTCTAGCGGAACTTACGAGCAGTACTTC.

Notes on this clonotype: A much more abundant neighbour one base away suggests this may be a read error. The chain combines TRBV7-9 with TRBJ1-3; TRBD1 is a possible D gene (5 bases). This CDR3 is built from 16 residues. CDR1 and CDR2 from the germline V gene are SEHNR and FQNEAQ (reference sequence). The DNA for the CDR3 is TGTGCCAGCAGCTTGGCCGTGGGGCAAGCTGGAAGCACCATATATTTT. The encoded protein is CASSLAVGQAGSTIYF.

The table lists this clonotype with many counts. V is TRBV27 and J is TRBJ2-7; TRBD1 aligns across 12 bases. Germline-derived CDR1 and CDR2 are MNHEY and SMNVEV (reference sequence). Trimming took 3 bases from V and 7 from J; bases not matched to a gene: 7. The CDR3 loop spans 15 amino acids. CDR3 amino acids: CASSFVGQGAGEQYF. As DNA, the CDR3 is TGTGCCAGCAGTTTCGTGGGACAGGGGGCCGGAGAGCAGTACTTC.

Turning to this clonotype: At one end, the junction sequence differs from germline, possibly due to a read error. The chain carries TRBV6-2 or TRBV6-3 and TRBJ2-7, with D perhaps matching TRBD2 (5 bases). The germline V gene has CDR1 MNHEY and CDR2 SVGEGT. The CDR3 runs 13 residues. CDR3 in amino acids: CASSYGRAYERYF. The DNA for the CDR3 is TGTGCCAGCAGTTACGGGCGGGCCTACGAGCGGTACTTC.

Remarks on this clonotype: A much larger clone lies one base from this, so it may be a read error. The J gene is TRBJ2-3, the V gene TRBV7-9; TRBD1 aligns across 7 bases. The end of the DNA is better explained by TRBJ1-5, so the J call may be wrong. Germline CDR1 SEHNR, CDR2 FQNEAQ (reference sequence). The CDR3 contains 15 residues. The CDR3 loop reads CASSKGASSTDTQHF. CDR3 in DNA: TGTGCCAGCAGCAAGGGGGCGTCGAGTACAGATACGCAGCATTTT.

This clonotype showed up just a few times. The J gene is TRBJ1-1, the V gene TRBV3-1; D gene ambiguous. The CDR3 extends over 12 amino acids. Per germline, CDR1 LGHDT and CDR2 YNNKEL (reference sequence). V gave up 2 bases and J gave up 8 bases, with 9 bases separating them. CDR3 amino acids: CASSQRSSEAFF. The CDR3 DNA sequence: TGTGCCAGCAGCCAACGATCCTCCGAAGCTTTCTTT.

This clonotype was counted many times. V usage is TRBV27 and J usage is TRBJ2-5; the D gene could be TRBD1 or TRBD2 (5 bases each). This CDR3 is built from 13 residues. The germline V and J ends were trimmed by 6 bases and 4 bases, with 12 bases remaining between them. Germline lookup yields CDR1 MNHEY and CDR2 SMNVEV (reference sequence). CDR3 amino acids: CASRGTRVETQYF. The CDR3 DNA is TGTGCCAGCAGGGGGACGAGGGTAGAGACCCAGTACTTC.